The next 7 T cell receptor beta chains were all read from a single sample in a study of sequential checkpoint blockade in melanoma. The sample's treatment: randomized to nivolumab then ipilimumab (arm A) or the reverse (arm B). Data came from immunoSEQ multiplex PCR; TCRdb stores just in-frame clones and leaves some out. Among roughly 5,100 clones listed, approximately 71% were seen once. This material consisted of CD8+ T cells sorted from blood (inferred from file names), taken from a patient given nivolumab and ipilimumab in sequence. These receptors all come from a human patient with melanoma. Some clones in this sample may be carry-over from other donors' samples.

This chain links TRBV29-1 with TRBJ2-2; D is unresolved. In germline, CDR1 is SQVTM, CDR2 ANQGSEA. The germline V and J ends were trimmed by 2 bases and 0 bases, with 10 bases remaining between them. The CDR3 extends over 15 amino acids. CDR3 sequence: CSVERLVPNTGELFF. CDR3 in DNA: TGCAGCGTTGAACGGTTGGTGCCGAACACCGGGGAGCTGTTTTTT.

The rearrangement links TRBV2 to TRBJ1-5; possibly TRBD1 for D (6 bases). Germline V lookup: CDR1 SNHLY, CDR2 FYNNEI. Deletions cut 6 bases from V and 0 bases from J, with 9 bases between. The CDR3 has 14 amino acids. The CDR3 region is CASSRDNSNQPQHF. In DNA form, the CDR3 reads TGTGCCAGCAGCCGGGACAATAGCAATCAGCCCCAGCATTTT. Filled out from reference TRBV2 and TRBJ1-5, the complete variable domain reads EPEVTQTPSHQVTQMGQEVILRCVPISNHLYFYWYRQILGQKVEFLVSFYNNEISEKSEIFDDQFSVERPDGSNFTLKIRSTKLEDSAMYFCASSRDNSNQPQHFGDGTRLSIL.

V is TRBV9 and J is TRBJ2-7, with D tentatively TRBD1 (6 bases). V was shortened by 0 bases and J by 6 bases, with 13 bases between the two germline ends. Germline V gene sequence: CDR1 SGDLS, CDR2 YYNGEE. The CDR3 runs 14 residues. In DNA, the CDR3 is TGTGCCAGCAGCGTAGCCCCAGGGGTCCGCGAGCAGTACTTC. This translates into CASSVAPGVREQYF. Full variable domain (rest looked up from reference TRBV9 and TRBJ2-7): DSGVTQTPKHLITATGQRVTLRCSPRSGDLSVYWYQQSLDQGLQFLIQYYNGEERAKGNILERFSAQQFPDLHSELNLSSLELGDSALYFCASSVAPGVREQYFGPGTRLTVT.

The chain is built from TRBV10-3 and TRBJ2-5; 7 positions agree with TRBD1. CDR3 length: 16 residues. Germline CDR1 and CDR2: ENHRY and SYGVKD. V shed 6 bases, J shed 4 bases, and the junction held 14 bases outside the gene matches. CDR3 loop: CAISDLRGRKGETQYF. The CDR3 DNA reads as TGTGCCATCAGCGACCTAAGGGGGCGGAAGGGAGAGACCCAGTACTTC.

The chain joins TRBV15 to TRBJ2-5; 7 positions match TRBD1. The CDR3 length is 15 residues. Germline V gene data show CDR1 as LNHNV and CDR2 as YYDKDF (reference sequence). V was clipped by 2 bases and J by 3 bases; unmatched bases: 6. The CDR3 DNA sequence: TGTGCCACCAGCAGACCCCGGGACAGCAAAGAGACCCAGTACTTC. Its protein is CATSRPRDSKETQYF.

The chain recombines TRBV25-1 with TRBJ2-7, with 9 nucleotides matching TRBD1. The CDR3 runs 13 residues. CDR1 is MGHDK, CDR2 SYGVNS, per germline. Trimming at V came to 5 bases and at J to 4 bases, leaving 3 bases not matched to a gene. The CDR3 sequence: CASSTDRGYEQYF. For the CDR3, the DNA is TGTGCCAGCAGTACCGACAGGGGGTACGAGCAGTACTTC.

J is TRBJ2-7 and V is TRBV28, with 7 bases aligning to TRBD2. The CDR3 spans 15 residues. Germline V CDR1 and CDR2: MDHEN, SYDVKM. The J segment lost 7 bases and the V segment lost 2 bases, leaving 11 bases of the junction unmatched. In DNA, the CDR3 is TGTGCCAGCAGTTTAGATGGGGGTCTGGGGGGGGAGCAGTACTTC. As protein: CASSLDGGLGGEQYF.